Listed below are T cell receptor beta chains from one sample, sequenced in a study of vaccination effects on CD4 cells after COVID-19. What these receptors recognize is not known. Profiled with immunoSEQ multiplex PCR; TCRdb holds only in-frame clones, not every one. The top ten clones hold 4% to 5% of a sample with around 40,000 clones, 55% to 80% of them seen once. The sequences come from CD4+ T cells from PBMCs cultured without peptide, collected before COVID-19 vaccination. These receptors originate from a human donor who received a COVID-19 vaccine. CDR3s include the opening cysteine and the closing phenylalanine or tryptophan. D genes are given only for firm matches. Clone size is not always given. Where it is, it says once, few, many or a class for expanded clones.

>TRBV5-1|TRBJ1-2|few|NA
TGCGCCAGCTACCATCCGGGACGCAGCCCGGGTAGTGAGGGCTACACCTTC
CASYHPGRSPGSEGYTF
>TRBV19|TRBJ1-6|few|TRBD1
TGTGCCAGTAGTATAGCAGGGGGCCGAAATTCACCCCTCCACTTT
CASSIAGGRNSPLHF
>TRBV18|TRBJ1-1|NA|NA
TGTGCCAGCTCACCTACCAGGGGTGAAGCTTTCTTT
CASSPTRGEAFF
>TRBV5-4|TRBJ2-5|NA|TRBD1
TGTGCCAGCAGCGGGAGACAGGGGGCAATAGGGGAGACCCAGTACTTC
CASSGRQGAIGETQYF
>TRBV6-4|TRBJ2-3|NA|TRBD2
TGTGCCAGCAGGGGACTACAGTGGGATACGCAGTATTTT
CASRGLQWDTQYF
>TRBV10-3|TRBJ1-1|NA|NA
TGTGCCATCAATTTTGCGGAGAACACTGAAGCTTTCTTT
CAINFAENTEAFF
>TRBV7-4|TRBJ2-2|NA|NA
TGTGCCAGCAGCTTAGACACCGGGGAGCTGTTTTTT
CASSLDTGELFF
>TRBV19|TRBJ1-1|NA|TRBD1
TGTGCCAGTAGCGACAACCGGGACAGCCGGGGGAACACTGAAGCTTTCTTT
CASSDNRDSRGNTEAFF
>TRBV21-1|TRBJ2-7|NA|NA
TGTGCCAGCAGTAGGCTAGCGGGGATATCTGGCGAGCAGTACTTC
CASSRLAGISGEQYF
>TRBV29-1|TRBJ1-3|few|NA
TGCAGCGTTGAGGCGACTCCGGGACCGAGAAACACCATATATTTT
CSVEATPGPRNTIYF
>TRBV12-3/TRBV12-4|TRBJ2-2|NA|NA
TGTGCCAGCAGTATGAACACCGGGGAGCTGTTTTTT
CASSMNTGELFF
>TRBV7-9|TRBJ1-5|few|NA
TGTGCCAGCAGTCCAAACCATCAGCCCCAGCATTTT
CASSPNHQPQHF
>TRBV5-1|TRBJ2-5|few|NA
TGCGCCAGCAGCGTTGGAGCGGTTGCCCAAGAGACCCAGTACTTC
CASSVGAVAQETQYF
>TRBV7-8|TRBJ2-3|NA|TRBD1
TGTGCCAGCAGCATTACAGGGGGTGCCACAGATACGCAGTATTTT
CASSITGGATDTQYF
>TRBV19|TRBJ2-7|NA|NA
TGTGCCAGTAGCGGGGATGTGGCGGCCAGCTCCTACGAGCAGTACTTC
CASSGDVAASSYEQYF
>TRBV5-1|TRBJ1-4|medium-sized|NA
TGCGCCAGCAGCCTAAATGGCGCGACGCGTAATGAAAAACTGTTTTTT
CASSLNGATRNEKLFF
>TRBV7-9|TRBJ2-1|few|NA
TGTGCCAGCAGCTTATATCATAGGTGGCAGTCTGTTTACAATGAGCAGTTCTTC
CASSLYHRWQSVYNEQFF
>TRBV4-1|TRBJ2-7|NA|NA
TGCGCCAGCAGCCGAGACCCTAGCGTCCAAGTCTCCTACGAGCAGTACTTC
CASSRDPSVQVSYEQYF
>TRBV25-1|TRBJ2-7|NA|TRBD2
TGTGCCAGCAGTGAACGTAGCGGGAAAGGCGAGCAGTACTTC
CASSERSGKGEQYF
>TRBV3-1/TRBV3-2|TRBJ2-1|NA|TRBD2
TGTGCCAGCAGCCAAACCAGGGGCGGCGGCCTAGCGGGAGGGGGGAAGTTCTTC
CASSQTRGGGLAGGGKFF
>TRBV30|TRBJ2-5|NA|NA
TGTGCCTGGAGAGCAGGGCCCCAAGAGACCCAGTACTTC
CAWRAGPQETQYF
>TRBV11-2|TRBJ1-1|NA|NA
TGTGCCAGCAGCTTAGCGGTAGGCAGACTGAACACTGAAGCTTTCTTT
CASSLAVGRLNTEAFF
>TRBV18|TRBJ1-6|NA|NA
TGTGCCAGCTCACCCACCGCGTCGGTGAATTCACCCCTCCACTTT
CASSPTASVNSPLHF
>TRBV7-2|TRBJ1-5|medium-sized|NA
TGTGCCAGCAGTCGGTCCAGCAATCAGCCCCAGCATTTT
CASSRSSNQPQHF
>TRBV19|TRBJ2-2|few|TRBD2
TGTGCCAGTAGTATGCGCCCGGGGCTAGCGGTAAGCGGGGAGCTGTTTTTT
CASSMRPGLAVSGELFF
>TRBV5-1|TRBJ2-4|NA|NA
TGCGCCAGCAGCTTGTTCGGGGACCACGGAAACATTCAGTACTTC
CASSLFGDHGNIQYF
>TRBV19|TRBJ1-2|NA|NA
TGTGCCAGTAGTATCGAAGGTTCAAACTATGGCTACACCTTC
CASSIEGSNYGYTF
>TRBV19|TRBJ2-2|NA|NA
TGTGCCAGTGGCAGGATTAACACCGGGGAGCTGTTTTTT
CASGRINTGELFF
>TRBV5-1|TRBJ1-5|NA|NA
TGCGCCAGCTCCATAGGGGGGCCCTCGGGGAGCAATCAGCCCCAGCATTTT
CASSIGGPSGSNQPQHF
>TRBV6-5|TRBJ2-7|NA|TRBD1
TGTGCCAGCAGCACCGGGACAGACTACGAGCAGTACTTC
CASSTGTDYEQYF
>TRBV6-5|TRBJ2-3|NA|TRBD2
TGTGCCAGTCGACTAGCGGGAGGGGATACGCAGTATTTT
CASRLAGGDTQYF
>TRBV29-1|TRBJ1-5|NA|NA
TGCAGCGTTAGCCGGGGTCGCAATCAGCCCCAGCATTTT
CSVSRGRNQPQHF
>TRBV7-9|TRBJ1-2|NA|NA
TGTGCCAGCAGCTCCCGGCAGGGTTGGGATGGCTACACCTTC
CASSSRQGWDGYTF
>TRBV6-4|TRBJ2-3|NA|TRBD2
TGTGCCAGCAGTCGACTAGCGGGAGACACAGATACGCAGTATTTT
CASSRLAGDTDTQYF
>TRBV12-2|TRBJ2-7|NA|NA
TGTGCAAGTCGCTTAGCTCAGCCGGGACTAGCGGAATCCTACGAGCAGTACTTC
CASRLAQPGLAESYEQYF
>TRBV24-1|TRBJ2-2|NA|NA
TGTGCCACCAGCCGCGACGTCACCGGGGAGCTGTTTTTT
CATSRDVTGELFF
>TRBV4-1|TRBJ2-2|NA|NA
TGCGCCAGCAGCCAAGATCGAACCAGGCAGCTTATCTGGGAGCTGTTTTTT
CASSQDRTRQLIWELFF
>TRBV5-1|TRBJ2-1|few|NA
TGCGCCAGCAGCTTAACGATACAGGGCTCCTACAATGAGCAGTTCTTC
CASSLTIQGSYNEQFF
>TRBV12-3/TRBV12-4|TRBJ2-1|once|NA
TGTGCCAGCAGTTTAGGAGGTAATGAGCAGTTCTTC
CASSLGGNEQFF
>TRBV11-2|TRBJ2-7|NA|NA
TGTGCCAGCAGCTTGGGGCAGGGGGGCTCCTACGAGCAGTACTTC
CASSLGQGGSYEQYF
>TRBV19|TRBJ2-1|NA|TRBD1
TGTGCCAGTAGTATGGGACAGGCTAGCAATGAGCAGTTCTTC
CASSMGQASNEQFF
>TRBV4-1|TRBJ2-3|few|NA
TGCGCCAGCAGCGCCCCAGGTGGCACAGATACGCAGTATTTT
CASSAPGGTDTQYF
>TRBV11-2|TRBJ2-7|NA|NA
TGTGCCAGCAGCTTAACACCTAGCGTCTACGAGCAGTACTTC
CASSLTPSVYEQYF
>TRBV4-1|TRBJ1-6|NA|NA
TGCGCCAGCAGCCAAGCCCCCAGGGATTCACCCCTCCACTTT
CASSQAPRDSPLHF
>TRBV7-9|TRBJ2-3|once|NA
TGTGCCAGCAGCCGGCTAGGGACACTAGAAGCCACAGATACGCAGTATTTT
CASSRLGTLEATDTQYF
>TRBV9|TRBJ2-5|NA|NA
TGTGCCAGCAGCGTAGTAGCGGAAGAGACCCAGTACTTC
CASSVVAEETQYF
>TRBV2|TRBJ2-3|NA|NA
TGTGCCAGCGGCACAGGGCTCACAGATACGCAGTATTTT
CASGTGLTDTQYF
>TRBV29-1|TRBJ1-4|NA|NA
TGCAGCGCCCTAGGGGGGGCTAGGGAAAAACTGTTTTTT
CSALGGAREKLFF